One sample yielded the 21 T cell receptor beta chains listed below, sequenced in a study of cytomegalovirus exposure and HLA in healthy donors. PCR used 60 Vbeta primers and 13 Jbeta primers. The assay was immunoSEQ multiplex PCR, and TCRdb's table has in-frame clones only and misses some. The data show some 130,000 clones, roughly four fifths seen once. The specimen sequenced was PBMCs. Receptor source: a male donor in good health and CMV-seronegative.

Concerning this clone itself: At one of its ends the junction is not consistent with the germline gene, which may arise from a read error. This chain uses TRBV7-9 with TRBJ1-6; 8 bases match TRBD1. The length of the CDR3 is 15 residues. Germline CDR1 reads SEHNR; CDR2 reads FQNEAQ (reference sequence). The CDR3 loop reads CSSSRTGSENSPLHF. For the CDR3, the DNA is TGTTCCAGCAGCAGGACAGGGTCGGAGAATTCACCCCTCCACTTT.

The rearrangement uses TRBV5-8 and TRBJ2-5; 8 bases match TRBD1. This CDR3 has 16 residues. Germline assignment: CDR1 SGHTS and CDR2 YDEGEE. V dropped 2 bases and J dropped 6; count of bases not matched to a gene: 12. The CDR3 coding sequence is TGTGCCAGCAGCTTAGTTACCCTCCAGGGGGCGAAGACCCAGTACTTC. Its protein product is CASSLVTLQGAKTQYF.

This clone was detected only a few times. The gene calls are TRBV27 and TRBJ2-1; possible D gene TRBD1, 6 bases. Germline assignment: CDR1 MNHEY and CDR2 SMNVEV (reference sequence). Trimming stripped 7 bases from V and 0 bases from J, with 10 bases between. There are 14 residues in the CDR3. The CDR3 spells CASKGVDSYNEQFF. The CDR3 DNA follows: TGTGCCAGCAAGGGGGTAGACTCCTACAATGAGCAGTTCTTC.

The gene calls are TRBV4-1 and TRBJ1-1; 8 bases fit TRBD1. The V gene end was trimmed by 4 bases and the J gene end by 0 bases; junction bases not matched to a gene: 10. From germline, CDR1 is MGHRA and CDR2 YSYEKL. CDR3 length: 17 residues. CDR3 sequence (DNA): TGCGCCAGCAGCCGGCCGGACAGGGCTTACATGAACACTGAAGCTTTCTTT. Protein: CASSRPDRAYMNTEAFF.

The V call is TRBV4-2, the J call TRBJ2-7; 8 bases agree with TRBD1. Germline V CDR1 and CDR2: LGHNA, YNFKEQ. V trimming: 4 bases; J trimming: 5 bases; junction bases outside the gene matches: 10. CDR3 size: 15 residues. In DNA form, the CDR3 reads TGTGCCAGCAGCCGGAGCGCAGGGGGCGTTGACGAGCAGTACTTC. The encoded protein is CASSRSAGGVDEQYF.

CDR3 DNA sequence: TGTGCCAGCAGCCTCCTCTCCTCGGACAGGGAGGCAGACGAGCAGTACTTC. It encodes CASSLLSSDREADEQYF. J is TRBJ2-5 and V is TRBV5-4; the match to TRBD1 covers 8 bases. The J call is uncertain, as TRBJ2-7 better fits the DNA end. Germline V lookup: CDR1 SGHNT, CDR2 YYREEE (reference sequence). This CDR3 is 17 amino acids long.

A single count supports this clone. The chain recombines TRBV28 with TRBJ2-1; 8 nucleotides align to TRBD1. Germline CDR1 MDHEN, CDR2 SYDVKM. V shed 4 bases, J shed 5 bases, and the junction held 10 bases outside the gene matches. The CDR3 consists of 16 residues. The CDR3 sequence is CASSSPRDRIDNEQFF. Written as DNA, the CDR3 is TGTGCCAGCAGTTCCCCCCGGGACAGGATCGACAATGAGCAGTTCTTC.

The V and J genes are TRBV5-4 and TRBJ2-3; maybe TRBD2 (5 bases). This CDR3 is 15 amino acids long. CDR1 and CDR2 from the germline V gene are SGHNT and YYREEE (reference sequence). V was cut by 3 bases and J by 5 bases, with 16 bases left in between. The CDR3 spells CASSSEIGREDTQYF. The CDR3 coding sequence is TGTGCCAGCAGCTCAGAGATCGGACGGGAAGATACGCAGTATTTT.

The rearrangement joins TRBV19 to TRBJ1-1, with TRBD1 as a possible D gene (6 bases). The CDR3 covers 13 residues. Germline V CDR1 and CDR2: LNHDA, SQIVND (reference sequence). Deletions cut 8 bases from V and 5 bases from J, with 15 bases between. The CDR3 loop is CASGDRLVTEAFF. CDR3 DNA sequence: TGTGCCAGTGGAGACAGGCTGGTAACTGAAGCTTTCTTT.

The gene calls are TRBV11-2 and TRBJ1-6; 8 bases line up with TRBD1. The CDR3 length is 18 residues. V lost 0 bases to trimming and J lost 9 bases; unmatched junction nucleotides: 13. Germline CDR1 and CDR2: SGHAT and FQNNGV. CDR3 in amino acids: CASSLEPDREFMGSPLHF. CDR3 in DNA: TGTGCCAGCAGCTTAGAACCGGACAGGGAATTCATGGGTTCACCCCTCCACTTT. Looking up the rest from reference TRBV11-2 and TRBJ1-6 gives the full variable domain: EAGVAQSPRYKIIEKRQSVAFWCNPISGHATLYWYQQILGQGPKLLIQFQNNGVVDDSQLPKDRFSAERLKGVDSTLKIQPAKLEDSAVYLCASSLEPDREFMGSPLHFGNGTRLTVT.

This rearrangement joins TRBV4-3 to TRBJ1-1; 9 bases line up with TRBD1. The CDR3 consists of 16 residues. Germline trimming cut 2 bases from V and 1 base from J; bases unmatched to any gene: 5. Germline V gene data show CDR1 as LGHNA and CDR2 as YSLEER. CDR3 sequence: CASSQWDRASNTEAFF. The CDR3 nucleotides are TGCGCCAGCAGCCAATGGGACAGGGCCTCGAACACTGAAGCTTTCTTT.

This chain links TRBV11-2 with TRBJ1-1, with D possibly being TRBD1 (6 bases). The CDR3 loop spans 15 amino acids. Germline V gene lookup returns CDR1 SGHAT and CDR2 FQNNGV. The V end was cut by 3 bases, the J end by 4 bases, with 15 bases between. The CDR3 spells CASSLTGQGGTEAFF. The CDR3 DNA reads as TGTGCCAGCAGCTTGACGGGCCAAGGGGGCACTGAAGCTTTCTTT.

This rearrangement joins TRBV28 to TRBJ1-2; TRBD1 agrees at 7 bases. Germline CDR1 MDHEN, CDR2 SYDVKM. This CDR3 comprises 14 residues. J lost 4 bases, V lost 6 bases, and 8 bases had no gene match. The CDR3 sequence: CASSPPWDSYGYTF. CDR3 DNA sequence: TGTGCCAGCAGCCCCCCCTGGGACAGCTATGGCTACACCTTC.

V usage is TRBV5-8 and J usage is TRBJ2-7; D not resolved. From germline, CDR1 is SGHTS and CDR2 YDEGEE. This CDR3 comprises 11 residues. Trimming removed 4 bases at V and 0 bases at J, with 2 bases between. Written as DNA, the CDR3 is TGTGCCAGCAGCCACTCCTACGAGCAGTACTTC. Translation gives CASSHSYEQYF. Drawing the rest from reference TRBV5-8 and TRBJ2-7, the complete variable domain is EAGVTQSPTHLIKTRGQQATLRCSPISGHTSVYWYQQALGLGLQFLLWYDEGEERNRGNFPPRFSGRQFPNYSSELNVNALELEDSALYLCASSHSYEQYFGPGTRLTVT.

The V gene is TRBV14, the J gene TRBJ2-1; 8 bases are shared with TRBD2. The length of the CDR3 is 16 residues. The V gene end was trimmed by 4 bases and the J gene end by 6 bases; junction bases not matched to a gene: 11. Germline V gene sequence: CDR1 SGHDN, CDR2 FVKESK. CDR3 DNA sequence: TGTGCCAGCAGCCTTCGAACTAGCGGTTCGGGCAATGAGCAGTTCTTC. This encodes CASSLRTSGSGNEQFF.

The V and J genes are TRBV10-3 and TRBJ1-1; the match to TRBD1 covers 9 bases. J gave up 1 base and V 6 bases, and 9 bases lay outside the gene matches. CDR3 length: 16 amino acids. Germline lookup yields CDR1 ENHRY and CDR2 SYGVKD. CDR3 DNA: TGTGCCATCAGGCGCGGACAGGGGCGATCGAACACTGAAGCTTTCTTT. Translation: CAIRRGQGRSNTEAFF.

This rearrangement joins TRBV6-5 to TRBJ2-7; no clear D. Between the trimmed V and J ends, which lost 0 bases and 1 base, there was a span of 7 bases. Germline V gene data show CDR1 as MNHEY and CDR2 as SVGAGI. The CDR3 covers 14 residues. CDR3 sequence reads: CASSYSTASYEQYF. As DNA, the CDR3 is TGTGCCAGCAGTTACTCTACAGCTTCCTACGAGCAGTACTTC.

This chain links TRBV7-2 with TRBJ2-3; 8 bases match TRBD2. CDR1 and CDR2 (germline): SGHTA, FQGNSA. V lost 5 bases to trimming and J lost 4 bases; unmatched junction nucleotides: 8. The CDR3 has 15 residues. DNA for the CDR3: TGTGCCAGCAGCCCCATGAGCGGGAGCTCAGATACGCAGTATTTT. Protein: CASSPMSGSSDTQYF.

The chain is built from TRBV4-1 and TRBJ1-1; D unresolved. The V gene lost 1 base and the J gene lost 4 bases, with 10 bases spanning the gap. CDR3 length: 14 amino acids. Per the germline V gene, CDR1 is MGHRA and CDR2 is YSYEKL. The CDR3, as DNA: TGCGCCAGCAGCCAAGCCCGGGGTACCACTGAAGCTTTCTTT. Protein: CASSQARGTTEAFF.

This sequence joins TRBV29-1 and TRBJ1-3, with a weak D call TRBD1 (5 bases). In germline, CDR1 is SQVTM, CDR2 ANQGSEA. Trimming cost V 4 bases and J 2 bases, with 9 bases left between them. The CDR3 runs 13 residues. The CDR3 loop is CSVGGAAGNTIYF. CDR3 nucleotide sequence: TGCAGCGTTGGTGGGGCAGCTGGAAACACCATATATTTT.

This chain links TRBV5-1 with TRBJ2-5; TRBD2 matches 13 bases. V was clipped by 4 bases and J by 5 bases; unmatched bases: 8. The CDR3 covers 16 residues. Germline assignment: CDR1 SGHRS and CDR2 YFSETQ. CDR3: CASSKGLAGNRETQYF. CDR3 DNA sequence: TGCGCCAGCAGCAAGGGACTAGCGGGAAACAGGGAGACCCAGTACTTC.